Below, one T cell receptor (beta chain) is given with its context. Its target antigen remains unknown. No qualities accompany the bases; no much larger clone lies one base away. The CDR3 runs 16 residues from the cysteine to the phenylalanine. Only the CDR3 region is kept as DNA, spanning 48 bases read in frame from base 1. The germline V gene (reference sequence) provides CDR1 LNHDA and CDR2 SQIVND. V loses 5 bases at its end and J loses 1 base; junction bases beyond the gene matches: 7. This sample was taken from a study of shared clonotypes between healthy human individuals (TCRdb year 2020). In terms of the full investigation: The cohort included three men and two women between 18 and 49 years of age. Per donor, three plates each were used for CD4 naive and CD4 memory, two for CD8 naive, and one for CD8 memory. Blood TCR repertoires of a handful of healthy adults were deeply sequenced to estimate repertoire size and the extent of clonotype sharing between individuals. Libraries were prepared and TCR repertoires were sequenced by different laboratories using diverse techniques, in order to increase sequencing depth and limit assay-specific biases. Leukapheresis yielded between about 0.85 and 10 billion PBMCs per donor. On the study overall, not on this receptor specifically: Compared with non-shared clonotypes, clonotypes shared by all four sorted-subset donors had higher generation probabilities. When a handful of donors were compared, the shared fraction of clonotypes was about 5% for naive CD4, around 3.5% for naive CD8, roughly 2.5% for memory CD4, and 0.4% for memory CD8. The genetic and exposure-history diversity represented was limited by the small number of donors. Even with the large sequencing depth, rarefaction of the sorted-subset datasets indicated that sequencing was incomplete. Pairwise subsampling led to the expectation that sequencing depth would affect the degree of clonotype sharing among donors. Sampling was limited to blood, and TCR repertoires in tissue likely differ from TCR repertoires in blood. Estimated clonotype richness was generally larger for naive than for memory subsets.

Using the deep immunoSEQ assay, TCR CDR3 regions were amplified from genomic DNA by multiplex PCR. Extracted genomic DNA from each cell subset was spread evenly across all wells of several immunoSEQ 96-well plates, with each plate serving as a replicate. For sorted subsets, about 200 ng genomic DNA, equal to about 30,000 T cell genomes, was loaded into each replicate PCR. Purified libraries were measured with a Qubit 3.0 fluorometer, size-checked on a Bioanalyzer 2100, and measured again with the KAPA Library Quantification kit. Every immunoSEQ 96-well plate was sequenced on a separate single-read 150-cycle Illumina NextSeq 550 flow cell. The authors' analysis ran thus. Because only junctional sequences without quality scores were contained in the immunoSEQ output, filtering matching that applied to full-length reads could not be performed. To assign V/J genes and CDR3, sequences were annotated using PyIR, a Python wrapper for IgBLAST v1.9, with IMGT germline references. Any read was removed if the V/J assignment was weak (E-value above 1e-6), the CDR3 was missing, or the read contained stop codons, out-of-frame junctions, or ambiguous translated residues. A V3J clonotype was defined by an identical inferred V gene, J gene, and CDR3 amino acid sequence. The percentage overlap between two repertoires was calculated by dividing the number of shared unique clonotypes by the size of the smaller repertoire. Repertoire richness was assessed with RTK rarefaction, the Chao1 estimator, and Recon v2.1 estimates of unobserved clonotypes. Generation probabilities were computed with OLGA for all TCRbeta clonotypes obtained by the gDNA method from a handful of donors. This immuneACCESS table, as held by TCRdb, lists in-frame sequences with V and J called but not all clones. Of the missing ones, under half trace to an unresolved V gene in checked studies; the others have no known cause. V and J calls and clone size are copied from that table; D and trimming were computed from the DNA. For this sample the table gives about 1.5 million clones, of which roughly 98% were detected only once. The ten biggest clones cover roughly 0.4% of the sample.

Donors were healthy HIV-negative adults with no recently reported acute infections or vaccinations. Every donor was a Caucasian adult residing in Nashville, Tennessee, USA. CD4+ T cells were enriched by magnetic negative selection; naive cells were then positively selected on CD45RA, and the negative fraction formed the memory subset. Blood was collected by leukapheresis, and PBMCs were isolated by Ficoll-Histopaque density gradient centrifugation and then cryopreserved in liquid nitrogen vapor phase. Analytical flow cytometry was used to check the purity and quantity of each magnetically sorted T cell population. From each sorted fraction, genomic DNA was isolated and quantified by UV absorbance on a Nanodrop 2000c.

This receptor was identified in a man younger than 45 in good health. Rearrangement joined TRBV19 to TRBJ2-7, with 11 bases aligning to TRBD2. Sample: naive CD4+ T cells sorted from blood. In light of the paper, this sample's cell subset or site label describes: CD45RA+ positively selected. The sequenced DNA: TGTGCCAGTAGTCCGCAGAGACTAGCGGGATCCTACGAGCAGTACTTC. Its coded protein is CASSPQRLAGSYEQYF.